This TCR beta chain stems from a study of T cell repertoires in cytomegalovirus infection. Study at large: Both recently identified HLA-C-restricted and well-studied HLA-B-restricted CMV epitopes were used in the study. Carrying CMV and the relevant HLA type showed in public TCR beta signatures. Study-wide results and caveats: Frequencies of public TCR beta families were cumulated, and this identified carriers of CMV plus the relevant HLA. HLA-C-restricted CMV-specific TCR beta clonotypes were dominant in the ex vivo response.

This CDR3 contains 16 residues. V was pared by 7 bases and J by 2 bases, with 12 bases of the junction left unmatched. Germline V lookup: CDR1 SGHAT, CDR2 FQNNGV. Remarks on this clonotype: What it binds is unknown.

TCRdb redid the calling of the reads with MiXCR, one entry per CDR3 protein. The table lists hundreds of thousands of distinct CDR3 sequences, under 55% of them singletons. This chain joins TRBV11-2 and TRBJ2-5, with 8 bases matching TRBD1. The sample was cultured PBMCs, taken from culture after CMV antigen stimulation. The clonotype comes from a human donor in good health (CMV status not recorded). Some clones in this sample may be carry-over from other donors' samples. The CDR3: CASTLTRTGLQETQYF. As DNA, the CDR3 is TGTGCCAGCACCCTAACGCGGACAGGGTTGCAAGAGACCCAGTACTTC. Full variable domain (missing parts from reference TRBV11-2 and TRBJ2-5): EAGVAQSPRYKIIEKRQSVAFWCNPISGHATLYWYQQILGQGPKLLIQFQNNGVVDDSQLPKDRFSAERLKGVDSTLKIQPAKLEDSAVYLCASTLTRTGLQETQYFGPGTRLLVL.